This T cell receptor (beta chain) was recovered during a study of identifying expanded T cells in peripheral blood. V gave up 5 bases and J gave up 6 bases; unmatched junction bases: 10. Germline-derived CDR1 and CDR2 are SGHNT and YYREEE (reference sequence). The CDR3 extends over 14 amino acids. Sequenced by immunoSEQ multiplex PCR; TCRdb stores in-frame clones only, minus some. Seen here are about 81,000 clones, less than 90% observed once, and the top ten hold roughly 21%. This clone was counted a single time. The chain links TRBV5-4 to TRBJ2-7, with TRBD2 matching 8 bases. Sequenced: blood. The receptor's source is a person between 18 and 69 years old in good health. The CDR3 DNA reads as TGTGCCAGCAGTTTTAGCGGGAATCGAGTCGAGCAGTACTTC. Translating it yields CASSFSGNRVEQYF.